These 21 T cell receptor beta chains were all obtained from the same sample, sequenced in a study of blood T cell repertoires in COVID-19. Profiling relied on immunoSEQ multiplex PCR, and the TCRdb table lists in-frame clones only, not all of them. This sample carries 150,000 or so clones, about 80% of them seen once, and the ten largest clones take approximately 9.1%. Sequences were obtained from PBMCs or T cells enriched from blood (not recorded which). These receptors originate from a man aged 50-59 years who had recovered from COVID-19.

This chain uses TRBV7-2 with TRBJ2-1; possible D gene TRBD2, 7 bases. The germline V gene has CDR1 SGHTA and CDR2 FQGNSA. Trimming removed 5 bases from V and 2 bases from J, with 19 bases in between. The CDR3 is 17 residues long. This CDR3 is CASSPSGGAGPYNEQFF. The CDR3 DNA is TGTGCCAGCAGCCCTAGTGGGGGGGCAGGGCCCTACAATGAGCAGTTCTTC.

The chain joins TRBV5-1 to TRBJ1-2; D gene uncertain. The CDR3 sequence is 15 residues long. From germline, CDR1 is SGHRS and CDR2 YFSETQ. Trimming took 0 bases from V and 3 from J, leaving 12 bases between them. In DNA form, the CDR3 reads TGCGCCAGCAGCTTGGCCGAGGCAGCCGACTATGGCTACACCTTC. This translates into CASSLAEAADYGYTF.

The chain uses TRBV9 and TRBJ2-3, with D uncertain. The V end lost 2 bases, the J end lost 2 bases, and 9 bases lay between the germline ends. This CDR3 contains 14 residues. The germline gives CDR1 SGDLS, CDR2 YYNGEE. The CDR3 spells CASSVQAPTDTQYF. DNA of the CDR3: TGTGCCAGCAGCGTCCAGGCGCCCACAGATACGCAGTATTTT.

The CDR3 spells CASGPDRAEQYF. The CDR3 DNA reads TGTGCCAGCGGGCCCGACAGGGCCGAGCAGTACTTC. This chain joins TRBV6-5 and TRBJ2-7; 7 nucleotides agree with TRBD1. The length of the CDR3 is 12 residues. Looked up from germline, CDR1 is MNHEY and CDR2 is SVGAGI. V was pared by 8 bases and J by 6 bases, with 7 bases of the junction left unmatched.

The CDR3 region is CASSQGAGNQPQHF. In DNA form, the CDR3 reads TGTGCCAGCAGCCAGGGGGCTGGCAATCAGCCCCAGCATTTT. This chain links TRBV7-6 with TRBJ1-5; 8 bases align to TRBD1. The CDR3 extends over 14 amino acids. Germline V gives CDR1 SGHVS, CDR2 FNYEAQ. Unmatched junction bases numbered 2, after V lost 5 bases and J lost 2 bases.

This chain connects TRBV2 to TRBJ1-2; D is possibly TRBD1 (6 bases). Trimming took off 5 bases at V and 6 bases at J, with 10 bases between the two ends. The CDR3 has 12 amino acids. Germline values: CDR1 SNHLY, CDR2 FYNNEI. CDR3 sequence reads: CASSRDTNGYTF. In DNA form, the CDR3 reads TGTGCCAGCAGTCGGGACACCAATGGCTACACCTTC. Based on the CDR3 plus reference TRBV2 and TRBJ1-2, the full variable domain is EPEVTQTPSHQVTQMGQEVILRCVPISNHLYFYWYRQILGQKVEFLVSFYNNEISEKSEIFDDQFSVERPDGSNFTLKIRSTKLEDSAMYFCASSRDTNGYTFGSGTRLTVV.

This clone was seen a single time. The CDR3 DNA is TGCGCCAGCAGCCGACGGACAGGGGAAGGCAACGAGCAGTACTTC. This sequence encodes CASSRRTGEGNEQYF. The V gene is TRBV4-3, the J gene TRBJ2-7; 9 bases agree with TRBD1. J lost 5 bases, V lost 4 bases, and 9 bases had no gene match. Germline CDR1 LGHNA, CDR2 YSLEER. The CDR3 extends over 15 amino acids.

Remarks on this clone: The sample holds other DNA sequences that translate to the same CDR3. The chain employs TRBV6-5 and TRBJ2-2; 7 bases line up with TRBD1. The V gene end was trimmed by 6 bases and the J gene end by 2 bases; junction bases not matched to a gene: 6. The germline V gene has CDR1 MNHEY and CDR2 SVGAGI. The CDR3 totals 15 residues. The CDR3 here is CASSPGTANTGELFF. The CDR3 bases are TGTGCCAGCAGCCCAGGGACAGCTAACACCGGGGAGCTGTTTTTT.

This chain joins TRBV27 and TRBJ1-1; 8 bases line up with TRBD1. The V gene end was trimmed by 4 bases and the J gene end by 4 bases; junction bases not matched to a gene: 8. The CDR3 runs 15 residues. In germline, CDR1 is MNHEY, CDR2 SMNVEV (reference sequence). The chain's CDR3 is CASSSYRGVSTEAFF. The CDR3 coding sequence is TGTGCCAGCAGTTCCTACAGGGGGGTGAGCACTGAAGCTTTCTTT.

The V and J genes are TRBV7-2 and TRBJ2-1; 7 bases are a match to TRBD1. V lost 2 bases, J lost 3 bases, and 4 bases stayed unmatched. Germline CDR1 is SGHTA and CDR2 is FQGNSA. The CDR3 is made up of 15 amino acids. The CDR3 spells CASSLRGQDYNEQFF. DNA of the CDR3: TGTGCCAGCAGCTTAAGAGGACAGGACTACAATGAGCAGTTCTTC. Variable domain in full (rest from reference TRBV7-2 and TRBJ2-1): GAGVSQSPSNKVTEKGKDVELRCDPISGHTALYWYRQSLGQGLEFLIYFQGNSAPDKSGLPSDRFSAERTGGSVSTLTIQRTQQEDSAVYLCASSLRGQDYNEQFFGPGTRLTVL.

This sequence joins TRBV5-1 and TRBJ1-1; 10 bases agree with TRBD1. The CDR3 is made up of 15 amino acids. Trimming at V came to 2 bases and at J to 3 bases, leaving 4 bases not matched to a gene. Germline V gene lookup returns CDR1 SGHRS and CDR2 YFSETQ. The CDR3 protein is CASSFSGTGDTEAFF. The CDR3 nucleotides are TGCGCCAGCAGCTTCTCCGGGACAGGGGACACTGAAGCTTTCTTT. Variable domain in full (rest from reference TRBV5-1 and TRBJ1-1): KAGVTQTPRYLIKTRGQQVTLSCSPISGHRSVSWYQQTPGQGLQFLFEYFSETQRNKGNFPGRFSGRQFSNSRSEMNVSTLELGDSALYLCASSFSGTGDTEAFFGQGTRLTVV.

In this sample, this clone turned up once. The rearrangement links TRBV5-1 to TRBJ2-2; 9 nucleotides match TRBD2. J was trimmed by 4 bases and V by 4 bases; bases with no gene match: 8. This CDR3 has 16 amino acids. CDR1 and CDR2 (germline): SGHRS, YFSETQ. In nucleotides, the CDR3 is TGCGCCAGCAGCCCGAAGACTAGCGGATTCACCGGGGAGCTGTTTTTT. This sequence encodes CASSPKTSGFTGELFF.

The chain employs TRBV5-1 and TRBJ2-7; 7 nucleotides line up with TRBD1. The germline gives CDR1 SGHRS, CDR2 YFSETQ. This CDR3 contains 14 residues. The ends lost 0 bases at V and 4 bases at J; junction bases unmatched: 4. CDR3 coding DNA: TGCGCCAGCAGCTTGGGGTCAGGGGGTTACGAGCAGTACTTC. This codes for CASSLGSGGYEQYF. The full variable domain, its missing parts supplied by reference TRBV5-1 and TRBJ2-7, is KAGVTQTPRYLIKTRGQQVTLSCSPISGHRSVSWYQQTPGQGLQFLFEYFSETQRNKGNFPGRFSGRQFSNSRSEMNVSTLELGDSALYLCASSLGSGGYEQYFGPGTRLTVT.

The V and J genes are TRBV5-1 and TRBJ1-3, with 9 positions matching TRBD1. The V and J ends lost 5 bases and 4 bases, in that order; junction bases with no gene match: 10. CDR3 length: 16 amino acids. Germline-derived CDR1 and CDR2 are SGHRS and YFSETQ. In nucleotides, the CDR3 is TGCGCCAGCAGTTTTAAACAGGGGGCAAACGGAAACACCATATATTTT. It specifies CASSFKQGANGNTIYF.

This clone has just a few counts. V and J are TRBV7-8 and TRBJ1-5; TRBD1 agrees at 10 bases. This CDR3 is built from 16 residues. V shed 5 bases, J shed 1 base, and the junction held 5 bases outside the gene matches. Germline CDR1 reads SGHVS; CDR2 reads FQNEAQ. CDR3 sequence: CASSRTTGGSNQPQHF. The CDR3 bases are TGTGCCAGCAGCCGGACGACAGGGGGCAGCAATCAGCCCCAGCATTTT.

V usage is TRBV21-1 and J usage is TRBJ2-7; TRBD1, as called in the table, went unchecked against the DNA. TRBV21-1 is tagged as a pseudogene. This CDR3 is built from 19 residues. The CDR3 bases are TGTGCCAGCAGCAAACCGGGCCGCGACAGGGGACCGGGCTCCTACGAGCAGTACTTC. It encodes CASSKPGRDRGPGSYEQYF.

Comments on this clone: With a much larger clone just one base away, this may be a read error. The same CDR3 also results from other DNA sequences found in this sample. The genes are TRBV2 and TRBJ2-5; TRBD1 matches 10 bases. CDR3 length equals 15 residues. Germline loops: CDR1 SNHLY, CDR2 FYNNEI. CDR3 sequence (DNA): TGTGCTAGCAGGGTTCGACAGGGGGCTAGGGAGACCCAGTACTTC. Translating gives CASRVRQGARETQYF.

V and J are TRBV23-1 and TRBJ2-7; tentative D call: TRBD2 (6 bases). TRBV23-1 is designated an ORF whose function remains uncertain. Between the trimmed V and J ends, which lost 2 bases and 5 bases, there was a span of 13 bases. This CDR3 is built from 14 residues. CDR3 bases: TGCGCCAGCAGTCAAGCCGGGAGCGCCAACGAGCAGTACTTC. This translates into CASSQAGSANEQYF.

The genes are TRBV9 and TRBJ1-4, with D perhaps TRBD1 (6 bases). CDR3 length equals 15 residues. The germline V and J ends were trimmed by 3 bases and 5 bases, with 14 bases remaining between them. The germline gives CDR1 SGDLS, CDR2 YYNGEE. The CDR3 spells CASSAIGQPNEKLFF. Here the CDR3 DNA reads TGTGCCAGCAGCGCCATCGGACAGCCGAATGAAAAACTGTTTTTT.

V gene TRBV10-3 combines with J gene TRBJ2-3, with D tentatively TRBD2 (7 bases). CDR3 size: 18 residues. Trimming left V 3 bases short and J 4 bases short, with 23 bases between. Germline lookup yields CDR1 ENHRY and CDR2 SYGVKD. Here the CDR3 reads CAISDRGAAPWGADTQYF. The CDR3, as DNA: TGTGCCATCAGTGATCGGGGGGCGGCCCCATGGGGGGCAGATACGCAGTATTTT.

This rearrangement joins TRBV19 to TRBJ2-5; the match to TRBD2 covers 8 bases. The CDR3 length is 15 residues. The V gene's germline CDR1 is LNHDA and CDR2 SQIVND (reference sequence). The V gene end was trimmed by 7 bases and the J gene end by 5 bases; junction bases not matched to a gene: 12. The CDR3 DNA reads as TGTGCCAGTACGAGGCAAGCGGGGGAGGTGGAGACCCAGTACTTC. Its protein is CASTRQAGEVETQYF. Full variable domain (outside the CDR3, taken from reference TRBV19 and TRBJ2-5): DGGITQSPKYLFRKEGQNVTLSCEQNLNHDAMYWYRQDPGQGLRLIYYSQIVNDFQKGDIAEGYSVSREKKESFPLTVTSAQKNPTAFYLCASTRQAGEVETQYFGPGTRLLVL.